The following is a T cell receptor beta chain sequence with its context. This sample stems from a study of cytomegalovirus exposure and HLA in healthy donors. With 60 Vbeta and 13 Jbeta primers, the PCR was carried out. TCRdb's copy holds only in-frame clones and misses some; the assay was immunoSEQ multiplex PCR. Of approximately 100,000 clones listed, roughly 76% are singletons. This TCR derives from a female donor in good health and CMV-seronegative. The sequenced material came from PBMCs.

As DNA, the CDR3 is TGCGCCAGCAGCCAAGAACAAGGGCAGGGGGCGACTGAAGCTTTCTTT. This sequence encodes CASSQEQGQGATEAFF. V is TRBV4-3 and J is TRBJ1-1; TRBD1 matches 8 bases. The J segment lost 5 bases and the V segment lost 0 bases, leaving 8 bases of the junction unmatched. This CDR3 spans 16 amino acids. The germline V gene has CDR1 LGHNA and CDR2 YSLEER.